This T cell receptor delta chain stems from a study of γδ T cells in repeated Plasmodium falciparum infection. As for the study in general: Donors had four controlled P. falciparum NF54 infections over about 640 days.

Germline values: CDR1 TSWWSYY, CDR2 QGS. V lost 8 bases and J lost 0, with 37 bases in between. The CDR3 sequence is 22 residues long. Whole-study results and caveats: Waves of new clonotype selection appeared after repeated controlled infections in Vdelta2-negative, largely Vdelta1+, gammadelta T cells.

With respect to this clone: Its matching antigen is unknown. TCRdb's protein for this DNA is that of a much larger clone and differs from the translation at residue 10, likely a read error; the protein shown is the DNA translation.

TCRdb re-called the multiplex PCR reads using CATT. The data hold 45,000 to 50,000 delta-chain clones, with about 1.5% observed a single time. Vgamma9/Vdelta2+ and Vdelta2-negative gammadelta T cells were flow-sorted from PBMC for bulk sequencing. Specimen: gamma-delta T cells from blood. This chain connects TRDV1 to TRDJ1; D perhaps matches TRDD2 (5 bases). As TCRdb names no J gene, one was assigned here on the basis of a DNA match to germline. This TCR was sampled from a pool of human donors (malaria-infected and uninfected, not separated). The CDR3 is CALFTAPSYPRPTGSYTDKLIF. CDR3 coding DNA: TGTGCTCTTTTTACCGCACCTTCTTACCCACGCCCTACGGGGTCTTACACCGATAAACTCATCTTT.